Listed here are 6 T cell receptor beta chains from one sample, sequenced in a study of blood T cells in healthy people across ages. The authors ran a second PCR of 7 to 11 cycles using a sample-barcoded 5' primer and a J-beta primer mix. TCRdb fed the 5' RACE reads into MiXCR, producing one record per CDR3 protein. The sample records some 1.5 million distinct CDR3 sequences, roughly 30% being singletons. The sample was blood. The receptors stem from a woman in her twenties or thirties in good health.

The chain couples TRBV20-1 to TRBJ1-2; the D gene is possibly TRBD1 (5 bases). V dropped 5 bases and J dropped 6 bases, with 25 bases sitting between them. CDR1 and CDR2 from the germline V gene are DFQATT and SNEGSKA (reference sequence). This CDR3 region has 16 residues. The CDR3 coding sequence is TGCAGTGCTGGCCTTTCGGACACCTTAATAATGAATGGCTACACCTTC. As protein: CSAGLSDTLIMNGYTF.

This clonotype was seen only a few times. CDR3 coding DNA: TGTGCCAGCAGCTTGGACCCCCGGCCCACAGATACGCAGTATTTT. It is translated as CASSLDPRPTDTQYF. The rearrangement uses TRBV5-6 and TRBJ2-3; D is unclear. Germline CDR1 and CDR2: SGHDT and YYEEEE. The CDR3 has 15 amino acids. Trimming shortened V by 0 bases and J by 2 bases, and 10 bases separated the two germline ends.

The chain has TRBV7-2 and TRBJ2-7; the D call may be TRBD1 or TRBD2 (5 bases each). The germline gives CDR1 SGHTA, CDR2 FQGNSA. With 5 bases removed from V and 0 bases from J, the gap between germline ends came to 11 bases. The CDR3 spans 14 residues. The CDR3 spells CASSKKGTSYEQYF. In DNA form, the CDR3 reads TGTGCCAGCAGCAAAAAAGGGACCTCCTACGAGCAGTACTTC.

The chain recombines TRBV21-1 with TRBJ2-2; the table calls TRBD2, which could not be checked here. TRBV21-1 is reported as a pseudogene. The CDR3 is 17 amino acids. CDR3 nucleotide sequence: TGTGCCAGCAGCAAATATGGCACTAGCGGGGGGCACGGGGAGCTGTTTTTT. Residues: CASSKYGTSGGHGELFF.

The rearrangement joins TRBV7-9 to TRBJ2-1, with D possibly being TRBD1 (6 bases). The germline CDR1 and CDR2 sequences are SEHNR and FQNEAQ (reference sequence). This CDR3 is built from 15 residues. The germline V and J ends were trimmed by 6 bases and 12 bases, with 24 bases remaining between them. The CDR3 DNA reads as TGTGCCAGCAGTTCTAACCCCAGGACAGATGACCGGCAGTTCTTC. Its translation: CASSSNPRTDDRQFF.

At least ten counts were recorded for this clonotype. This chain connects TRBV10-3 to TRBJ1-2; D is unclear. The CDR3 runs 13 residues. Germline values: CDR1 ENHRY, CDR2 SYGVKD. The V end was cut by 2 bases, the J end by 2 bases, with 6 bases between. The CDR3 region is CAISEAANYGYTF. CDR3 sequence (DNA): TGTGCCATCAGTGAGGCGGCAAACTATGGCTACACCTTC.